The following is a T cell receptor beta chain sequence with its context. The record originates from a study of blood T cells in healthy people across ages. Extractions gave at least 5.5 micrograms of total RNA per sample. The authors ran a second PCR of roughly 6 to 12 cycles using a sample-barcoded 5' primer and a J-beta primer mix. TCRdb fed the 5' RACE reads into MiXCR, producing one record per CDR3 protein. The data show 540,000 or so distinct CDR3 sequences, approximately 25% seen once. The CDR3 has 15 residues. The germline V gene has CDR1 SGDLS and CDR2 YYNGEE. In addition, the sample was reused for a study of T cells of mothers and their children. From that paper: Second-PCR primer M1S introduced sample barcodes and 2-4 random nucleotides.

V gene TRBV9 combines with J gene TRBJ2-5, with 11 bases aligning to TRBD2. Gene TRBJ2-1 matches the end of the DNA better, so the J call may be wrong. The sequenced sample was blood. This receptor was identified in a boy between 5 and 17 years old in good health. The CDR3 region is CASSVASGGSNEQFF. The DNA for the CDR3 is TGTGCCAGCAGCGTAGCTAGCGGGGGGAGCAATGAGCAGTTCTTC.